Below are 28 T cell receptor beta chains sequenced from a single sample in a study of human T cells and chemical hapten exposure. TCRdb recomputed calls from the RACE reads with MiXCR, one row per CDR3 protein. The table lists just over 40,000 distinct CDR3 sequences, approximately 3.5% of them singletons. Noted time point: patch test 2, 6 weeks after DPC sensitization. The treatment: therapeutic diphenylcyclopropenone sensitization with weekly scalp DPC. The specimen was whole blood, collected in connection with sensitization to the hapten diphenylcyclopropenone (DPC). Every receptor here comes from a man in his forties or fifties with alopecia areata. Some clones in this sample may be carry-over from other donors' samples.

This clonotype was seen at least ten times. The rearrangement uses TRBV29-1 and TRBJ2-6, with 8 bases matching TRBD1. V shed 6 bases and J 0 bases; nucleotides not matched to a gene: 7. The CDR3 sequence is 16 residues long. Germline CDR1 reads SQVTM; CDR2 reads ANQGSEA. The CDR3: CSVRGQVNSGANVLTF. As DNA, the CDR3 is TGCAGCGTGAGGGGACAGGTAAACTCTGGGGCCAACGTCCTGACTTTC.

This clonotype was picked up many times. This CDR3 reads CSARGTIGNQPQHF. For the CDR3, the DNA is TGCAGTGCTAGAGGGACAATTGGCAATCAGCCCCAGCATTTT. The chain employs TRBV20-1 and TRBJ1-5, with D possibly matching TRBD1 (5 bases). V dropped 1 base and J dropped 2 bases, with 9 bases sitting between them. Germline values: CDR1 DFQATT, CDR2 SNEGSKA (reference sequence). CDR3 length equals 14 residues.

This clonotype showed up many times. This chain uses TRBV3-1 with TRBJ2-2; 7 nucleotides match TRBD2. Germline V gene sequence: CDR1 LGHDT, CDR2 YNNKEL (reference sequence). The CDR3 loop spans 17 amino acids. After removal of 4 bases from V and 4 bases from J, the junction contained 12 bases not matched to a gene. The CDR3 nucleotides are TGTGCCAGCAGCCGTCTGGGGGGGAGCGGCGGCACCGGGGAGCTGTTTTTT. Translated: CASSRLGGSGGTGELFF.

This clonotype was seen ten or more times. Here the CDR3 DNA reads TGTGCCAGCAGTGGGGTCGCGGATTCTTCACCCCTCCACTTT. Translation: CASSGVADSSPLHF. This chain connects TRBV2 to TRBJ1-6; D is undetermined. CDR3 length equals 14 residues. V lost 4 bases and J lost 9, with 13 bases in between. Per the germline V gene, CDR1 is SNHLY and CDR2 is FYNNEI.

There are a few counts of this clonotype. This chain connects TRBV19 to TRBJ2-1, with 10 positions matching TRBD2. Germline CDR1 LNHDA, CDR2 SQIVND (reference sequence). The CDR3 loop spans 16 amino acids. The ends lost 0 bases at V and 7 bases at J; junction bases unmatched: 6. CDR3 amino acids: CASSIDPSGRGNEQFF. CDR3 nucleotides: TGTGCCAGTAGTATAGACCCAAGCGGGAGGGGTAATGAGCAGTTCTTC.

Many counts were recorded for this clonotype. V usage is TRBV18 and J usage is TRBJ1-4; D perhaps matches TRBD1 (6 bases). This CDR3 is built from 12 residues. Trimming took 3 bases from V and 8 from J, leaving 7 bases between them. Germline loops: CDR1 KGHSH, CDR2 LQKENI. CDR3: CASSPDREKLFF. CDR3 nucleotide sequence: TGTGCCAGCTCACCTGACAGGGAAAAACTGTTTTTT.

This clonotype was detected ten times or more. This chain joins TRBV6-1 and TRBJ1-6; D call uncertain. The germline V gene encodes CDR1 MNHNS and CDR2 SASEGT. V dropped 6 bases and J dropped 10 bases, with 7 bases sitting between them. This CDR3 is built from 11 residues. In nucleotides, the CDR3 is TGTGCCAGCAGCGCTTTCTCACCCCTCCACTTT. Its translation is CASSAFSPLHF.

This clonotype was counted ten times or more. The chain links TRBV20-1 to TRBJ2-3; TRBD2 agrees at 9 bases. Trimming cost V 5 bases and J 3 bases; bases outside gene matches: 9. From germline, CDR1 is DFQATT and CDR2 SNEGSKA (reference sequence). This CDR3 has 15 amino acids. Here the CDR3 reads CSAPSRREGTDTQYF. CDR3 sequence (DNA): TGCAGTGCTCCTAGTCGGCGGGAGGGTACAGATACGCAGTATTTT.

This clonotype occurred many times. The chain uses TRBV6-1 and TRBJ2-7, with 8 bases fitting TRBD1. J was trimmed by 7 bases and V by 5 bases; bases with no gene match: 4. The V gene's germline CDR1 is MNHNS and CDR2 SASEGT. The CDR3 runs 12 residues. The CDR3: CASSRQGREQYF. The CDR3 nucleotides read TGTGCCAGCAGTCGACAGGGGCGAGAGCAGTACTTC.

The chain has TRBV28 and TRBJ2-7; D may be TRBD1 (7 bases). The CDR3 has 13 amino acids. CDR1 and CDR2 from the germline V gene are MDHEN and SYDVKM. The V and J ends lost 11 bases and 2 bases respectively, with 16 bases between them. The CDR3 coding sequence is TGTGCCGTAGCTGGGGGGACAGCCTACGAGCAGTACTTC. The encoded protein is CAVAGGTAYEQYF.

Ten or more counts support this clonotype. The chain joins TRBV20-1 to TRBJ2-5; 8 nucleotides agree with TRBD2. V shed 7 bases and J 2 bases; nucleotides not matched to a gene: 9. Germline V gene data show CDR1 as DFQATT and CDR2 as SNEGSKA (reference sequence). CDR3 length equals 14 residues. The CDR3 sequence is CSVLGREVQETQYF. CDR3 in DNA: TGCAGTGTACTCGGGCGGGAGGTACAAGAGACCCAGTACTTC.

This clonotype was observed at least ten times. CDR3 in DNA: TGTGCCATCAGTGACTATGAGACCCAGTACTTC. Translating gives CAISDYETQYF. V gene TRBV10-3 combines with J gene TRBJ2-5; no firm D call. CDR1 and CDR2 from the germline V gene are ENHRY and SYGVKD. The V end was cut by 3 bases, the J end by 5 bases, with 4 bases between. This CDR3 region has 11 residues.

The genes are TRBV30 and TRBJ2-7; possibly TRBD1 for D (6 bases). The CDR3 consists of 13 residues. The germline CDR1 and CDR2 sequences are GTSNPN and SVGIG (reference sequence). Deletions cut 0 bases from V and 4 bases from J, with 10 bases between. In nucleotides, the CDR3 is TGTGCCTGGAGTGTAGGGACACCTTACGAGCAGTACTTC. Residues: CAWSVGTPYEQYF.

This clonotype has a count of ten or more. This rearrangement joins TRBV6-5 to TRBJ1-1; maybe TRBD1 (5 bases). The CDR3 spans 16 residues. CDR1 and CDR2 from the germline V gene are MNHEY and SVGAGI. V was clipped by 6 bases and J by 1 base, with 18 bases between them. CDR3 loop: CASSQTGTSKNTEAFF. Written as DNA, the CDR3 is TGTGCCAGCAGCCAAACCGGGACCTCAAAGAACACTGAAGCTTTCTTT.

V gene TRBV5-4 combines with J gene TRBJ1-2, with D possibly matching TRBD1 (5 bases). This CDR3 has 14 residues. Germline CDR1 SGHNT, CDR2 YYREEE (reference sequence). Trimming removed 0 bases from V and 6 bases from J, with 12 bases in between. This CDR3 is CASSLVAVGDGYTF. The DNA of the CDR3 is TGTGCCAGCAGCTTGGTGGCGGTAGGGGATGGCTACACCTTC.

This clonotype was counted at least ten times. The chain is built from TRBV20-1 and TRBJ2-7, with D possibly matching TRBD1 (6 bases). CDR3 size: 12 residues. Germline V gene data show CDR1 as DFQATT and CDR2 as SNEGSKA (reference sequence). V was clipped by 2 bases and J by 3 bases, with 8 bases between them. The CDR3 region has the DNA TGCAGTGCTAGACAGGGGATCTACGAGCAGTACTTC. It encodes CSARQGIYEQYF.

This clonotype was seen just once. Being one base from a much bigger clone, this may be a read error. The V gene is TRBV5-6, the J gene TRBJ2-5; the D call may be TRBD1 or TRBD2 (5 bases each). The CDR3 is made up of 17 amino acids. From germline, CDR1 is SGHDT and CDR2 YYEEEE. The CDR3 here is CGSSLRGTGSFTETQYF. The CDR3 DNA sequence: TGTGGCAGCAGCTTGCGTGGGACGGGGTCCTTCACAGAGACCCAGTACTTC. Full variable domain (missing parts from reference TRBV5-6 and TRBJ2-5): DAGVTQSPTHLIKTRGQQVTLRCSPKSGHDTVSWYQQALGQGPQFIFQYYEEEERQRGNFPDRFSGHQFPNYSSELNVNALLLGDSALYLCGSSLRGTGSFTETQYFGPGTRLLVL.

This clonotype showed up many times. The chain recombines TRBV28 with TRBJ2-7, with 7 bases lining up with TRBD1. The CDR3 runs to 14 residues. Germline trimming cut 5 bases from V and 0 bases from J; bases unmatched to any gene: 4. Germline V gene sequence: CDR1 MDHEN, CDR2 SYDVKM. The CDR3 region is CASSGTAHSYEQYF. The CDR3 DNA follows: TGTGCCAGCAGTGGGACAGCTCACTCCTACGAGCAGTACTTC.

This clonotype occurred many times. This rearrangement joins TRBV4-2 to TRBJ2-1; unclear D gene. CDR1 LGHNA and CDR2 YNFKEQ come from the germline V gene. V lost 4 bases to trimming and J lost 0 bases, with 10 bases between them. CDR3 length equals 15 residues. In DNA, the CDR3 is TGTGCCAGCAGCCCCCCGGGTAGCTCCTACAATGAGCAGTTCTTC. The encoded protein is CASSPPGSSYNEQFF.

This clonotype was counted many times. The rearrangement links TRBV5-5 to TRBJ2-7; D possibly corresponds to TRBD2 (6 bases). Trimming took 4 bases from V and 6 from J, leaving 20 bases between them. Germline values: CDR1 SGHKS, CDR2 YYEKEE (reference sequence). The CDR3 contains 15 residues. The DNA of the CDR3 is TGTGCCAGCAGCGACCCCAGCGGGCAGGTAGGCGAGCAGTACTTC. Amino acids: CASSDPSGQVGEQYF.

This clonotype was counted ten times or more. The CDR3 spells CASSPRQNMNTEAFF. The CDR3 DNA is TGTGCCAGCAGCCCAAGGCAGAACATGAACACTGAAGCTTTCTTT. This chain connects TRBV7-2 to TRBJ1-1; D gene uncertain. Germline V gives CDR1 SGHTA, CDR2 FQGNSA. The CDR3 contains 15 residues. Between the trimmed V and J ends, which lost 5 bases and 0 bases, there was a span of 13 bases.

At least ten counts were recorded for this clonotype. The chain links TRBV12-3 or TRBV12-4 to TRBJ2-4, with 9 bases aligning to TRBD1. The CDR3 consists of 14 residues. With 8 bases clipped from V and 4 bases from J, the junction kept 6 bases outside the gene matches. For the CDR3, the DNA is TGTGCCAGCGATTCCGGGACAGGGAAAAACATTCAGTACTTC. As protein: CASDSGTGKNIQYF.

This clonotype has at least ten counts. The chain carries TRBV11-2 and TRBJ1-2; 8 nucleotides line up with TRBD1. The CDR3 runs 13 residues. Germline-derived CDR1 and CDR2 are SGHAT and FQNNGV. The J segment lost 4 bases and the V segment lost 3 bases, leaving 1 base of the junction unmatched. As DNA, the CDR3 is TGTGCCAGCAGCTTTGGACAGGGCTATGGCTACACCTTC. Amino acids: CASSFGQGYGYTF.

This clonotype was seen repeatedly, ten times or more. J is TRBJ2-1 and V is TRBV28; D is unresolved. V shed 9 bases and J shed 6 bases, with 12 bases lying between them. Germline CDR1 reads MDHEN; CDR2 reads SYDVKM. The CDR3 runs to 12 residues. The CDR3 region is CASHAWGNEQFF. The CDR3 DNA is TGTGCCAGTCACGCCTGGGGCAATGAGCAGTTCTTC.

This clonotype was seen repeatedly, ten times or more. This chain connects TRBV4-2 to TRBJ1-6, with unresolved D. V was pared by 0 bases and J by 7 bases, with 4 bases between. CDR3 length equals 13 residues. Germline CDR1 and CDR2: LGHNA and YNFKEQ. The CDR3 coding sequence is TGTGCCAGCAGCCAAGATCGGAATTCACCCCTCCACTTT. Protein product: CASSQDRNSPLHF.

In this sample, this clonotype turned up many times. CDR3 nucleotides: TGTGCCATCAGTGGAGGTCAAGGGACGGAAGCAGATACGCAGTATTTT. This encodes CAISGGQGTEADTQYF. The chain has TRBV10-3 and TRBJ2-3; D might be TRBD1 or TRBD2, each matching 5 bases. With 4 bases removed from V and 4 bases from J, the gap between germline ends came to 18 bases. The length of the CDR3 is 16 residues. Germline V gene sequence: CDR1 ENHRY, CDR2 SYGVKD.

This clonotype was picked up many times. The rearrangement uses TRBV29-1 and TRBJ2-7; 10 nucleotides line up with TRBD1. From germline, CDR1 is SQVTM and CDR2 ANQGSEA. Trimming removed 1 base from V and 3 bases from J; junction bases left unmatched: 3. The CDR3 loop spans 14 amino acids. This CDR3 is CSVEGTGGNYEQYF. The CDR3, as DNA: TGCAGCGTTGAAGGGACAGGGGGGAACTACGAGCAGTACTTC.

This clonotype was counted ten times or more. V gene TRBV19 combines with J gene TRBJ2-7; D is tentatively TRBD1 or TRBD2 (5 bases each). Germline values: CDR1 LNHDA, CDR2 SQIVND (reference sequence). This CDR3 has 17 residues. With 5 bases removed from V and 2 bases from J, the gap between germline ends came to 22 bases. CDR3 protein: CASSRQPGTAVTYEQYF. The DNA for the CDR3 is TGTGCCAGTAGTCGGCAACCTGGGACGGCAGTTACCTACGAGCAGTACTTC.